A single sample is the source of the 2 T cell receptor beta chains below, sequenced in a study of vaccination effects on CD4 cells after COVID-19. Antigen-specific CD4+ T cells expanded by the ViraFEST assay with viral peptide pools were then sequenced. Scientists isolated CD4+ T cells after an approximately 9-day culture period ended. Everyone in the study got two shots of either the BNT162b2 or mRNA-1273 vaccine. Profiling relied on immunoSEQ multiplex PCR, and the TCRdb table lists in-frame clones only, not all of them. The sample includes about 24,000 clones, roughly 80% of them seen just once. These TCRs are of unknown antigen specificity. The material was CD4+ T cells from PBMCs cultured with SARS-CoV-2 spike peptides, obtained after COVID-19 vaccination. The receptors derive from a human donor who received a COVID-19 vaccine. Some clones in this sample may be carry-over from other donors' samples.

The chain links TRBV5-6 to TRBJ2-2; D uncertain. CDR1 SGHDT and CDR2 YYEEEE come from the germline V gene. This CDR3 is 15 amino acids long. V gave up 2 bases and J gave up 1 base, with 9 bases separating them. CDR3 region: CASSFYPMNTGELFF. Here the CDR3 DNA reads TGTGCCAGCAGCTTCTATCCCATGAACACCGGGGAGCTGTTTTTT.

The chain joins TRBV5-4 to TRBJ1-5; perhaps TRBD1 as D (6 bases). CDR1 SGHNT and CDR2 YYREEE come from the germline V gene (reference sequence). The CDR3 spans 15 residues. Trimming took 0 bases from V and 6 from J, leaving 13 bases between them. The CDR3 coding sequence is TGTGCCAGCAGCTTGGAGTCTACAGGGAGTCAGCCCCAGCATTTT. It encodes CASSLESTGSQPQHF. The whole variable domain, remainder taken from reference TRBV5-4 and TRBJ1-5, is ETGVTQSPTHLIKTRGQQVTLRCSSQSGHNTVSWYQQALGQGPQFIFQYYREEENGRGNFPPRFSGLQFPNYSSELNVNALELDDSALYLCASSLESTGSQPQHFGDGTRLSIL.